What follows are 24 T cell receptor beta chains derived from one specimen sequenced in a study of blood T cells in healthy people across ages. Next came a second PCR, run for about 6 to 11 cycles, which used a sample-barcoded 5' primer along with a J-beta primer mix. TCRdb fed the 5' RACE reads into MiXCR, producing one record per CDR3 protein. The sample shows about 620,000 distinct CDR3 sequences, 45% to 60% of them seen only once. The sample comprised blood. Receptors were obtained from a woman older than 75 in good health.

This clonotype was counted a few times. Being one base from a much bigger clone, this may be a read error. The chain has TRBV24-1 and TRBJ2-3; 8 bases fit TRBD1. CDR1 and CDR2 from the germline V gene are KGHDR and SFDVKD. V trimming: 6 bases; J trimming: 8 bases; junction bases outside the gene matches: 9. This CDR3 has 14 residues. CDR3 region: CATSPNGQGCTQYF. The CDR3 DNA sequence: TGTGCCACCAGTCCCAACGGACAGGGTTGTACGCAGTATTTT.

This clonotype was seen many times. The chain combines TRBV7-2 with TRBJ2-3; 15 bases are shared with TRBD2. From germline, CDR1 is SGHTA and CDR2 FQGNSA. This CDR3 is 16 amino acids long. With V trimmed by 3 bases and J by 6 bases, 4 bases remained unmatched. The CDR3 nucleotides are TGTGCCAGCAGCTTCCGCGGGACTAGCGGGAGGGATACGCAGTATTTT. Its protein product is CASSFRGTSGRDTQYF.

This clonotype has a count of ten or more. V gene TRBV7-9 combines with J gene TRBJ1-2; D call uncertain. Germline CDR1 reads SEHNR; CDR2 reads FQNEAQ (reference sequence). This CDR3 contains 13 residues. V gave up 0 bases and J gave up 7 bases, with 9 bases separating them. CDR3 region: CASSLAGLGGYTF. As DNA, the CDR3 is TGTGCCAGCAGCTTAGCAGGGTTAGGTGGCTACACCTTC.

This clonotype was detected only a few times. This sequence joins TRBV27 and TRBJ1-4; 10 bases fit TRBD1. The germline CDR1 and CDR2 sequences are MNHEY and SMNVEV (reference sequence). The CDR3 spans 15 residues. V was pared by 6 bases and J by 7 bases, with 8 bases of the junction left unmatched. Here the CDR3 reads CASSSLGQGGEKLFF. CDR3 bases: TGTGCCAGCAGCTCCCTTGGACAGGGGGGTGAAAAACTGTTTTTT.

Ten or more counts support this clonotype. This chain connects TRBV25-1 to TRBJ2-5; TRBD2 matches 9 bases. CDR1 MGHDK and CDR2 SYGVNS come from the germline V gene. The CDR3 runs 13 residues. The J segment lost 5 bases and the V segment lost 7 bases, leaving 5 bases of the junction unmatched. The CDR3 DNA is TGTGCCAGCACGGTAGCGGGGGTGGAGACCCAGTACTTC. Its protein product is CASTVAGVETQYF.

The chain joins TRBV7-9 to TRBJ1-2; possible D gene TRBD1, 5 bases. CDR3 length: 15 amino acids. Trimming shortened V by 3 bases and J by 4 bases, and 15 bases separated the two germline ends. CDR1 is SEHNR, CDR2 FQNEAQ, per germline (reference sequence). Here the CDR3 DNA reads TGTGCCAGCAGCTTTGGAGTTGCAGGGCGCTATGGCTACACCTTC. It specifies CASSFGVAGRYGYTF.

The J gene is TRBJ2-6, the V gene TRBV11-3; possibly TRBD1 for D (6 bases). Germline V CDR1 and CDR2: SGHNT, YENEEA. The CDR3 has 15 amino acids. The germline V and J ends were trimmed by 4 bases and 0 bases, with 7 bases remaining between them. The CDR3 spells CASSSGHSGANVLTF. CDR3 sequence (DNA): TGTGCCAGCAGCTCGGGACACTCTGGGGCCAACGTCCTGACTTTC. The full variable domain, with the rest looked up from reference TRBV11-3 and TRBJ2-6, is EAGVVQSPRYKIIEKKQPVAFWCNPISGHNTLYWYLQNLGQGPELLIRYENEEAVDDSQLPKDRFSAERLKGVDSTLKIQPAELGDSAVYLCASSSGHSGANVLTFGAGSRLTVL.

The CDR3 sequence is CASSVEAPGRENIQYF. The CDR3 DNA reads as TGTGCCAGCAGCGTAGAGGCCCCAGGTCGGGAAAACATTCAGTACTTC. The gene calls are TRBV9 and TRBJ2-4, with D hard to call. Trimming took 0 bases from V and 5 from J, leaving 15 bases between them. CDR1 and CDR2 from the germline V gene are SGDLS and YYNGEE. The CDR3 consists of 16 residues.

This chain connects TRBV20-1 to TRBJ2-1; 8 nucleotides line up with TRBD2. This CDR3 comprises 14 residues. Losses at the gene ends were 0 bases for V and 7 bases for J; bases not matched to a gene: 5. Germline V CDR1 and CDR2: DFQATT, SNEGSKA (reference sequence). Here the CDR3 reads CSAREAGTRNEQFF. In nucleotides, the CDR3 is TGCAGTGCTAGAGAAGCCGGGACTAGAAATGAGCAGTTCTTC.

The J gene is TRBJ1-1, the V gene TRBV7-2, with D tentatively TRBD1 (5 bases). V lost 5 bases to trimming and J lost 1 base, with 14 bases between them. The germline CDR1 and CDR2 sequences are SGHTA and FQGNSA. The CDR3 runs to 15 residues. CDR3 in DNA: TGTGCCAGCAGCCGCGAGAGGGACGGGAACACTGAAGCTTTCTTT. It yields the protein CASSRERDGNTEAFF.

The chain carries TRBV5-1 and TRBJ2-3, with D unclear. CDR3 length equals 13 residues. Trimming removed 4 bases at V and 5 bases at J, with 11 bases between. In germline, CDR1 is SGHRS, CDR2 YFSETQ. CDR3 coding DNA: TGCGCCAGCAGCGTGGTTGGGCAAGATACGCAGTATTTT. It yields the protein CASSVVGQDTQYF.

In this sample, this clonotype turned up once. V is TRBV5-1 and J is TRBJ2-6; 8 bases agree with TRBD1. This CDR3 is 18 amino acids long. The V and J ends lost 6 bases and 8 bases, in that order; junction bases with no gene match: 19. CDR1 SGHRS and CDR2 YFSETQ come from the germline V gene. CDR3 loop: CASNLGQGFILGTNVLTF. The CDR3 coding sequence is TGCGCCAGCAACCTCGGACAGGGATTTATTCTGGGGACCAACGTCCTGACTTTC.

The chain combines TRBV29-1 with TRBJ1-5; D remains ambiguous. The V gene lost 7 bases and the J gene lost 2 bases, with 18 bases spanning the gap. CDR3 length equals 15 residues. The V gene's germline CDR1 is SQVTM and CDR2 ANQGSEA. The CDR3 here is CSAVPGGTGNQPQHF. As DNA, the CDR3 is TGCAGCGCCGTACCAGGTGGAACGGGCAATCAGCCCCAGCATTTT.

The gene calls are TRBV5-1 and TRBJ2-5; D gene uncertain. The V and J ends lost 1 base and 1 base respectively, with 8 bases between them. This CDR3 comprises 14 residues. The germline CDR1 and CDR2 sequences are SGHRS and YFSETQ. CDR3 DNA: TGCGCCAGCAGCTTGTATCCGGGCCAAGAGACCCAGTACTTC. As protein: CASSLYPGQETQYF.

This clonotype turned up a few times. The chain is built from TRBV12-3 or TRBV12-4 and TRBJ1-2, with 7 bases that match TRBD1. Trimming at V came to 2 bases and at J to 2 bases, leaving 2 bases not matched to a gene. The CDR3 is 14 amino acids. CDR3 in amino acids: CASSLRDSNYGYTF. CDR3 DNA: TGTGCCAGCAGTTTACGGGACAGCAACTATGGCTACACCTTC.

This clonotype was seen a single time. The chain couples TRBV5-1 to TRBJ1-6; TRBD1 matches 7 bases. The CDR3 runs 15 residues. CDR1 is SGHRS and CDR2 is YFSETQ in the germline V gene. J lost 8 bases, V lost 3 bases, and 8 bases had no gene match. Written as DNA, the CDR3 is TGCGCCAGCAGCTCAGGGGACAGCGACTATTCACCCCTCCACTTT. Encoded protein: CASSSGDSDYSPLHF.

The J gene is TRBJ2-3, the V gene TRBV12-3 or TRBV12-4; D is ambiguous. This CDR3 has 14 amino acids. V lost 6 bases and J 4 bases, leaving 14 bases between the germline ends. In DNA form, the CDR3 reads TGTGCCAGCAGGCCTGATCACGCCGCAGATACGCAGTATTTT. This encodes CASRPDHAADTQYF.

This clonotype was seen a few times. The CDR3 loop reads CASSPDRAGRAYTF. The CDR3 DNA is TGTGCCAGCAGCCCAGACAGGGCCGGCCGAGCCTACACCTTC. The chain combines TRBV7-2 with TRBJ1-2; 7 bases are a match to TRBD1. This CDR3 has 14 amino acids. The germline gives CDR1 SGHTA, CDR2 FQGNSA. V lost 5 bases to trimming and J lost 10 bases; unmatched junction nucleotides: 13. Looking up the rest from reference TRBV7-2 and TRBJ1-2 gives the full variable domain: GAGVSQSPSNKVTEKGKDVELRCDPISGHTALYWYRQSLGQGLEFLIYFQGNSAPDKSGLPSDRFSAERTGGSVSTLTIQRTQQEDSAVYLCASSPDRAGRAYTFGSGTRLTVV.

In its sample, this clonotype was seen a few times. Given a much more abundant clone one base away, this may be a read error. The gene calls are TRBV9 and TRBJ2-7; tentatively, D is TRBD2 (6 bases). Trimming took off 4 bases at V and 6 bases at J, with 17 bases between the two ends. The CDR3 is 14 residues long. Germline loops: CDR1 SGDLS, CDR2 YYNGEE. This CDR3 is CASSRPRLGCEQYF. In nucleotides, the CDR3 is TGTGCCAGCAGCCGTCCGAGACTAGGGTGCGAGCAGTACTTC. Using reference TRBV9 and TRBJ2-7 for the parts outside the CDR3, the full variable domain is DSGVTQTPKHLITATGQRVTLRCSPRSGDLSVYWYQQSLDQGLQFLIQYYNGEERAKGNILERFSAQQFPDLHSELNLSSLELGDSALYFCASSRPRLGCEQYFGPGTRLTVT.

This clonotype has a single count. The junction departs from the called germline gene at one end, perhaps through a read error. The rearrangement uses TRBV7-3 and TRBJ2-1; D perhaps matches TRBD1 (6 bases). This CDR3 has 16 residues. The germline V gene encodes CDR1 SGHTA and CDR2 FQGTGA. The CDR3 DNA is TGTGCCCGCAGCTCCCCTCCGAGACAGGTGCCCAATGAGCAGTTCTTC. Translation gives CARSSPPRQVPNEQFF.

The V call is TRBV4-1, the J call TRBJ2-5, with D maybe TRBD2 (6 bases). Trimming left V 4 bases short and J 11 bases short, with 14 bases between. This CDR3 is built from 12 residues. CDR1 and CDR2 (germline): MGHRA, YSYEKL. The DNA of the CDR3 is TGCGCCAGCAGCCCGTCCCACCGGGAGCAGTACTTC. This gives the protein CASSPSHREQYF.

This clonotype was detected many times. The chain is built from TRBV7-8 and TRBJ1-5; 7 nucleotides align to TRBD1. V was clipped by 4 bases and J by 4 bases; unmatched bases: 7. This CDR3 is built from 15 residues. CDR1 is SGHVS and CDR2 is FQNEAQ in the germline V gene. Here the CDR3 reads CASSYRQQGNQPQHF. The CDR3 DNA follows: TGTGCCAGCAGCTACCGCCAACAGGGGAATCAGCCCCAGCATTTT.

The table lists this clonotype with many counts. This CDR3 is CSGGRRDTQYF. DNA for the CDR3: TGCAGTGGTGGGAGGAGGGATACGCAGTATTTT. The J gene is TRBJ2-3, the V gene TRBV20-1, with TRBD2 as a possible D gene (6 bases). This CDR3 comprises 11 residues. With 7 bases removed from V and 6 bases from J, the gap between germline ends came to 11 bases. The V gene's germline CDR1 is DFQATT and CDR2 SNEGSKA (reference sequence).

The chain employs TRBV2 and TRBJ2-1; no firm D call. The CDR3 contains 12 residues. Trimming pared 6 bases from V and 10 bases from J, leaving 13 bases between. In germline, CDR1 is SNHLY, CDR2 FYNNEI. The chain's CDR3 is CASSIDKEEQFF. The CDR3, as DNA: TGTGCCAGCAGCATAGATAAGGAAGAGCAGTTCTTC.